This T cell receptor (beta chain) came from a study of tumor-infiltrating lymphocytes in primary liver carcinoma. Taking about 20-31 mg of unsorted bulk tissue, the authors co-extracted RNA and DNA. At sampling, these chronic HBV carriers had received no treatment. A few counts support this clonotype. Mismatch with germline at one junction end may stem from a read error. The germline gives CDR1 GTSNPN, CDR2 SVGIG (reference sequence). The CDR3 covers 14 residues. cDNA specific to TCR beta was made from 500 ng of total RNA, with a constant-region primer employed for priming. Nested multiplex PCR, run for three rounds with slightly modified ARM-PCR, yielded TCR beta libraries. A C-beta reverse primer was combined with TRBV1-TRBV30 forward primers in the first two PCR rounds, and each round had roughly 11 cycles. TCRdb re-called the multiplex PCR reads through MiXCR, storing one row per CDR3 protein. This table holds about 97,000 distinct CDR3 sequences, about 67% found once.

The TCR sequence derives from a woman aged 55-70 years with primary liver carcinoma and hepatitis B virus infection. Sequenced: liver tumor tissue from sampling region 2. The subset denotes: tumor region T2, inferior pole. This sequence joins TRBV30 and TRBJ2-1, with 8 bases lining up with TRBD2. CDR3 protein: CAWSKAGGYYEQFF. The CDR3 DNA reads TGTGCCTGGAGTAAGGCGGGGGGCTACTATGAGCAGTTCTTC.